The clone carrying this TCR beta chain has a handful of counts. Profiling relied on immunoSEQ multiplex PCR, and the TCRdb table lists in-frame clones only, not all of them. The top ten hold roughly 1.1% of the sample, which has around 20,000 clones, roughly nine tenths seen once. This sample is part of a study of T cells in localized non-small cell lung cancer. Trimming removed 0 bases from V and 4 bases from J, with 12 bases in between. Germline assignment: CDR1 SGDLS and CDR2 YYNGEE. CDR3 length equals 15 residues. The rearrangement uses TRBV9 and TRBJ2-3; D is possibly TRBD2 (5 bases). The TCR sequence derives from a woman between 40 and 69 years old with stage I lung adenocarcinoma. Sequencing was performed on peripheral blood, taken before any cancer treatment. CDR3 sequence: CASSVAPRAPDTQYF. The CDR3, as DNA: TGTGCCAGCAGCGTAGCCCCGAGGGCTCCAGATACGCAGTATTTT.